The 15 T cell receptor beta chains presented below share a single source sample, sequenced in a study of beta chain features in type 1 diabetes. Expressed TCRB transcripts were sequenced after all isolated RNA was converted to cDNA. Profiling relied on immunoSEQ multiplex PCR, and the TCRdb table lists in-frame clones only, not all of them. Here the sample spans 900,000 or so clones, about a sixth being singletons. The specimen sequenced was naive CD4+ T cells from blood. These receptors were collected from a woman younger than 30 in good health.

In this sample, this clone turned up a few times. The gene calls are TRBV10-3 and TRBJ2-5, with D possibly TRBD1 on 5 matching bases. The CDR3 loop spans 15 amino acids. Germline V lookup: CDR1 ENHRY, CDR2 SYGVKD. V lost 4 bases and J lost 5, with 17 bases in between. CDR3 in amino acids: CAISALGASGETQYF. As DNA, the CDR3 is TGTGCCATCAGTGCCCTTGGGGCTTCTGGGGAGACCCAGTACTTC.

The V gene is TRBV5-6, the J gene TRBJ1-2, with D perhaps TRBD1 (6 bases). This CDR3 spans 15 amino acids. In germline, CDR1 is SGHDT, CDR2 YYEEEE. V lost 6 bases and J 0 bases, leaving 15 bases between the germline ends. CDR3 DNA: TGTGCCAGCAACCTCGGACAGCTAGCTAACTATGGCTACACCTTC. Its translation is CASNLGQLANYGYTF.

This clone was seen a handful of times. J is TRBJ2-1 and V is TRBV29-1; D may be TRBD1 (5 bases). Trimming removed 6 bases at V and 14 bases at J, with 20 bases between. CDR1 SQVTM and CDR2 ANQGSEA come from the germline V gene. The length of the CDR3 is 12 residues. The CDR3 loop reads CSVNRDSPVKFF. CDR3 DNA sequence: TGCAGCGTCAATCGTGACAGCCCAGTAAAGTTCTTC.

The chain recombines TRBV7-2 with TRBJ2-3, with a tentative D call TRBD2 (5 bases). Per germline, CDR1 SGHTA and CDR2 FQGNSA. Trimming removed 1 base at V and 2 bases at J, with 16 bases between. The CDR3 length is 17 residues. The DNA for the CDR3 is TGTGCCAGCAGCTTAGAAGGTAGCGCAAGATTCACAGATACGCAGTATTTT. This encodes CASSLEGSARFTDTQYF.

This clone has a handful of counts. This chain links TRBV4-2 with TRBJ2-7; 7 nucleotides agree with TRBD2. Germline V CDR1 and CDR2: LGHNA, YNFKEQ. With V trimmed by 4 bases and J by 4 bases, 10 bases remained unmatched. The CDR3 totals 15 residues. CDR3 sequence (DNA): TGTGCCAGCAGCCCCACCCGGGACTACCAATACGAGCAGTACTTC. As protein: CASSPTRDYQYEQYF.

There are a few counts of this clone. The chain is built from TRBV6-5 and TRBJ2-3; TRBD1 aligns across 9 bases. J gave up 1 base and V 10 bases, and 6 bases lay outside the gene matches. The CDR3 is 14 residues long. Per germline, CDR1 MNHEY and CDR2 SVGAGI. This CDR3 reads CATRRDRGTDTQYF. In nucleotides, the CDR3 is TGTGCCACCCGACGGGACAGGGGCACAGATACGCAGTATTTT.

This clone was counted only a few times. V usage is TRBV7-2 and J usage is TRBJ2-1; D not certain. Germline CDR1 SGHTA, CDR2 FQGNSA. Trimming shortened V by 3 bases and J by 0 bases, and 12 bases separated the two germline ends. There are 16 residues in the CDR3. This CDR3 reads CASSLRPVSSYNEQFF. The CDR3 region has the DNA TGTGCCAGCAGCTTGAGGCCCGTGAGCTCCTACAATGAGCAGTTCTTC.

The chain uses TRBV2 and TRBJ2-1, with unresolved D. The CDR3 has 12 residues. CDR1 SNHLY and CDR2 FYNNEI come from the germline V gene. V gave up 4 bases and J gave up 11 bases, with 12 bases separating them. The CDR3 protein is CASSGLGNQQFF. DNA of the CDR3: TGTGCCAGCAGTGGGTTGGGTAATCAGCAGTTCTTC.

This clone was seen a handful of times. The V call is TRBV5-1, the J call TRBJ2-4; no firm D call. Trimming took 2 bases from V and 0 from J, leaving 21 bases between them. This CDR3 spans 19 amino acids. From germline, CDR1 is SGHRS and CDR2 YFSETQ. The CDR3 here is CASSFDGISLTLAKNIQYF. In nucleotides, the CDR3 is TGCGCCAGCAGCTTCGATGGAATAAGTCTAACTCTAGCCAAAAACATTCAGTACTTC. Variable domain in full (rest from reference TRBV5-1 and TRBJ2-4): KAGVTQTPRYLIKTRGQQVTLSCSPISGHRSVSWYQQTPGQGLQFLFEYFSETQRNKGNFPGRFSGRQFSNSRSEMNVSTLELGDSALYLCASSFDGISLTLAKNIQYFGAGTRLSVL.

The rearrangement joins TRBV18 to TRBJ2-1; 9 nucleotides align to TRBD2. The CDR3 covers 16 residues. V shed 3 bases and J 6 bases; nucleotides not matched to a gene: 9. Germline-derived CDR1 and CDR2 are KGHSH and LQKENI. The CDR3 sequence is CASSPGQGTSSNEQFF. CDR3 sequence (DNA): TGTGCCAGCTCACCGGGGCAGGGGACTAGCAGCAATGAGCAGTTCTTC.

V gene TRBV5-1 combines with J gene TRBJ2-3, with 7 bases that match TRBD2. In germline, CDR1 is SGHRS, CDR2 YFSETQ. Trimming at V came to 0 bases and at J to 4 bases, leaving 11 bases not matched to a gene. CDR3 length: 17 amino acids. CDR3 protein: CASSLAERESDPDTQYF. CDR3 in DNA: TGCGCCAGCAGCTTGGCCGAGCGGGAATCCGACCCAGATACGCAGTATTTT.

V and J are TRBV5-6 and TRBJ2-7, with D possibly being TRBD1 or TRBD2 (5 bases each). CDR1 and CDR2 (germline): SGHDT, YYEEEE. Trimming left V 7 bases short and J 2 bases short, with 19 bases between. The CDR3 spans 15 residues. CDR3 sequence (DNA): TGTGCCAGCGCCCCGGGGCCCCTGGGCCCCTACGAGCAGTACTTC. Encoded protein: CASAPGPLGPYEQYF.

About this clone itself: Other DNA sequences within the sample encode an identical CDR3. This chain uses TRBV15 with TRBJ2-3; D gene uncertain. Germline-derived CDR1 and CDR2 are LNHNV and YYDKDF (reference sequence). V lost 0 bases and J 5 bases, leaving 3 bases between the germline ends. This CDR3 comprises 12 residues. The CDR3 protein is CATSRDRDTQYF. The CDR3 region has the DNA TGTGCCACCAGCAGAGATCGAGATACGCAGTATTTT.

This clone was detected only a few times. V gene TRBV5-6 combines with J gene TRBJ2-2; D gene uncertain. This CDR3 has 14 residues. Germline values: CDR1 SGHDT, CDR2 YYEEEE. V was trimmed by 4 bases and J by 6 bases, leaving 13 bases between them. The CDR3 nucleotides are TGTGCCAGCAGCCAAGCTCCGGTACCCGGGGAGCTGTTTTTT. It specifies CASSQAPVPGELFF.

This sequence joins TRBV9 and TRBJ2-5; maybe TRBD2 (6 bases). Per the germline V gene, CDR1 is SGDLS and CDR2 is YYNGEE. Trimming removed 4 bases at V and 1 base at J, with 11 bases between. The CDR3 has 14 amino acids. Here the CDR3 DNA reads TGTGCCAGCAGCCCCCGGGACTCCCAAGAGACCCAGTACTTC. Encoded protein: CASSPRDSQETQYF.